Sequencing of this T cell receptor beta chain was carried out in a study of blood T cells in healthy people across ages. Primers used in a second PCR of roughly 6 to 11 cycles were a sample-barcoded 5' primer and a J-beta primer mix. One entry per CDR3 protein results from TCRdb running MiXCR on the 5' RACE reads. The table has around 670,000 distinct CDR3 sequences, less than 35% seen once; the top ten hold 15% to 18%. This clonotype was detected only a few times. The CDR3 consists of 12 residues. The germline gives CDR1 GTSNPN, CDR2 SVGIG (reference sequence). V was cut by 4 bases and J by 10 bases, with 14 bases left in between. Isolation per sample recovered at least 6 million PBMCs.

The sequenced sample consisted of blood. The clonotype comes from a woman older than 75 in good health. The V and J genes are TRBV30 and TRBJ2-1; D may be TRBD2 (5 bases). The CDR3 sequence: CAWNRDVGEQFF. Written as DNA, the CDR3 is TGTGCCTGGAATCGGGATGTCGGGGAGCAGTTCTTC. Combining the CDR3 with reference TRBV30 and TRBJ2-1 gives the whole variable domain SQTIHQWPATLVQPVGSPLSLECTVEGTSNPNLYWYRQAAGRGLQLLFYSVGIGQISSEVPQNLSASRPQDRQFILSSKKLLLSDSGFYLCAWNRDVGEQFFGPGTRLTVL.